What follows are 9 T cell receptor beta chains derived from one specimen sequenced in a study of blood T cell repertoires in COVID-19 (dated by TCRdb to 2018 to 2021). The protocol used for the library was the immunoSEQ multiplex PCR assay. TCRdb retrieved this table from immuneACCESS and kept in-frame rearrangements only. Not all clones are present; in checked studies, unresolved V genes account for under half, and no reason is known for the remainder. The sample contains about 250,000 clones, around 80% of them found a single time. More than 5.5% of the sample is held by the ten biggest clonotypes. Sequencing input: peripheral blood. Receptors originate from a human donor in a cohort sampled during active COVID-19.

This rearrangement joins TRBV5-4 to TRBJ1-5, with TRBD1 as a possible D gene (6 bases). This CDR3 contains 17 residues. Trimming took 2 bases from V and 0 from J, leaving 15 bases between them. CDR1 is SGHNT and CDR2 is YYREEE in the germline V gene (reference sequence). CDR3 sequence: CASSFDQGSPSNQPQHF. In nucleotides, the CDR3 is TGTGCCAGCAGCTTCGATCAGGGGTCGCCTAGCAATCAGCCCCAGCATTTT.

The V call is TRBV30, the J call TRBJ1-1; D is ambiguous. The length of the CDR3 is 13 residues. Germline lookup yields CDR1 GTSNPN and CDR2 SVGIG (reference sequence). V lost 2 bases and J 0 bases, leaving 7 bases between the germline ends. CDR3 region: CAWSLTMNTEAFF. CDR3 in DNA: TGTGCCTGGAGTTTGACTATGAACACTGAAGCTTTCTTT.

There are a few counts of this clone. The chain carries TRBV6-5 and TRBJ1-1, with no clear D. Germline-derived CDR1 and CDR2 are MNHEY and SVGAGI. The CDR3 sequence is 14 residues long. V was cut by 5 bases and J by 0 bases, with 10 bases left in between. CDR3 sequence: CASSLARLNTEAFF. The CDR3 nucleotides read TGTGCCAGCAGTCTGGCCAGATTGAACACTGAAGCTTTCTTT.

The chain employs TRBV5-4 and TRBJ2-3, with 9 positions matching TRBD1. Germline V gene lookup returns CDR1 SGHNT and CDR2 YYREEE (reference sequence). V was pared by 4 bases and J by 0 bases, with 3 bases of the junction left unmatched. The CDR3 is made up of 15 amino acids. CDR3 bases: TGTGCCAGCAGCCGGACAGGGGAAAGCACAGATACGCAGTATTTT. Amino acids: CASSRTGESTDTQYF.

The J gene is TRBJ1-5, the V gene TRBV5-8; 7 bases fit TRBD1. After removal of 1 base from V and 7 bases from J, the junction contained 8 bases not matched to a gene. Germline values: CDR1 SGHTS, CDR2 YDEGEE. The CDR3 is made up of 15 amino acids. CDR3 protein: CASSLYTGAEQPQHF. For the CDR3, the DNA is TGTGCCAGCAGCTTGTATACAGGGGCAGAACAGCCCCAGCATTTT.

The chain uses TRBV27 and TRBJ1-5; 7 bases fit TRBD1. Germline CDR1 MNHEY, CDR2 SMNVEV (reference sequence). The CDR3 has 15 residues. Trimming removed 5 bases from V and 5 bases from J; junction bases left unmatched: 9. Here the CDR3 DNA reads TGTGCCAGCAGTCTAGAGGGGGCGCGGGATCAGCCCCAGCATTTT. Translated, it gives CASSLEGARDQPQHF.

DNA for the CDR3: TGTGCCAGTAGCCCGGGGGGAAGGTACGAGCAGTACTTC. It codes for CASSPGGRYEQYF. V usage is TRBV19 and J usage is TRBJ2-7; 7 positions agree with TRBD2. The CDR3 contains 13 residues. Looked up from germline, CDR1 is LNHDA and CDR2 is SQIVND (reference sequence). V dropped 6 bases and J dropped 4; count of bases not matched to a gene: 6. Together with reference TRBV19 and TRBJ2-7, the CDR3 gives the full variable domain: DGGITQSPKYLFRKEGQNVTLSCEQNLNHDAMYWYRQDPGQGLRLIYYSQIVNDFQKGDIAEGYSVSREKKESFPLTVTSAQKNPTAFYLCASSPGGRYEQYFGPGTRLTVT.

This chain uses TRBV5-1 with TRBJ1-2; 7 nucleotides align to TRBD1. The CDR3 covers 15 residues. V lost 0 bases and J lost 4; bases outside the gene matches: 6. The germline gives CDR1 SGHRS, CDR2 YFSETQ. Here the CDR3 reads CASSLEGATVYGYTF. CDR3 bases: TGCGCCAGCAGCTTGGAGGGGGCGACGGTCTATGGCTACACCTTC.

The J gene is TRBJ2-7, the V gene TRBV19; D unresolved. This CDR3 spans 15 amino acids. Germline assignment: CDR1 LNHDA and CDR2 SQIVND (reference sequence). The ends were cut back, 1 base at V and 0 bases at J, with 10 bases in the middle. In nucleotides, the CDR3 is TGTGCCAGTAGTATAGGTGGCGGTAGCTCCTACGAGCAGTACTTC. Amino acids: CASSIGGGSSYEQYF.